This T cell receptor beta chain was sequenced for a study of blood T cell repertoires in COVID-19. The overall study: Material from acute and convalescent COVID-19 was sourced from the United States, Italy and Spain.

This clone occurred once. The CDR3 has 15 amino acids. V lost 0 bases, J lost 4 bases, and 2 bases stayed unmatched. The germline gives CDR1 SGHDT, CDR2 YYEEEE. Under the authors' procedure: Scientists estimated how many nucleated cells there were by amplifying reference gene primers. Sequencing was performed with immunoSEQ multiplex PCR; in TCRdb, only in-frame clones are kept and a portion is missing. V, J and clone size derive from that table, while D and trimming were established from the DNA sequence. This sample has 55,000 to 70,000 clones, with roughly 80% found just once. This chain links TRBV5-6 with TRBJ1-5; 9 bases are a match to TRBD1. Sequencing was carried out using peripheral blood. This TCR was sampled from a woman over 75 with acute or convalescent COVID-19. CDR3 nucleotide sequence: TGTGCCAGCAGCTTGGGGACAGGGGCTAATCAGCCCCAGCATTTT. This encodes CASSLGTGANQPQHF.